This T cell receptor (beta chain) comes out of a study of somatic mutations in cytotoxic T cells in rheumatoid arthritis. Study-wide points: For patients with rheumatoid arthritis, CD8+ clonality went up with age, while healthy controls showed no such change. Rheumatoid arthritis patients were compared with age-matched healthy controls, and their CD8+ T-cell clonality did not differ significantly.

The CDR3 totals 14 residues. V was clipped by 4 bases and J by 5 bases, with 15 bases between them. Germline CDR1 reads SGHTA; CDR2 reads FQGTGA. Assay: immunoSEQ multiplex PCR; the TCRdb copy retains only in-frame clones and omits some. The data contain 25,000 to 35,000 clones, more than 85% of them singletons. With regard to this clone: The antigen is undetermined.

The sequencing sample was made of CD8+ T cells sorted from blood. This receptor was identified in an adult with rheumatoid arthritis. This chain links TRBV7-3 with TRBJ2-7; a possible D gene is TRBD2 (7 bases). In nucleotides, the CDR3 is TGTGCCAGCAGCTCCATGGGGGGGGCACACGAGCAGTACTTC. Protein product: CASSSMGGAHEQYF. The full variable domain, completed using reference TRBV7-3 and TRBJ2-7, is GAGVSQTPSNKVTEKGKYVELRCDPISGHTALYWYRQSLGQGPEFLIYFQGTGAADDSGLPNDRFFAVRPEGSVSTLKIQRTERGDSAVYLCASSSMGGAHEQYFGPGTRLTVT.